The 30 T cell receptor beta chains below come from one sample, sequenced in a study of blood T cells in healthy people across ages. Primers used in a second PCR of about 6 to 12 cycles were a sample-barcoded 5' primer and a J-beta primer mix. TCRdb ran MiXCR on the 5' RACE reads and lists one entry per CDR3 protein. The sample holds approximately 580,000 distinct CDR3 sequences, approximately 25% seen once. These records were also assigned to another study, of T cells of mothers and their children.

What was sequenced was blood. Receptors were obtained from a boy younger than 18 in good health.

V is TRBV10-3 and J is TRBJ2-3, with D uncertain. The ends were cut back, 3 bases at V and 6 bases at J, with 7 bases in the middle. Germline V lookup: CDR1 ENHRY, CDR2 SYGVKD. The length of the CDR3 is 12 residues. The CDR3 here is CAISDLADTQYF. The CDR3 nucleotides read TGTGCCATCAGTGATCTCGCTGATACGCAGTATTTT.

This chain connects TRBV4-1 to TRBJ2-3, with D perhaps TRBD2 (6 bases). The CDR3 sequence is 16 residues long. Per germline, CDR1 MGHRA and CDR2 YSYEKL. Between the trimmed V and J ends, which lost 5 bases and 4 bases, there was a span of 19 bases. For the CDR3, the DNA is TGCGCCAGCAGCTCACGGGAGTTATCCGGGGCAGATACGCAGTATTTT. Translation gives CASSSRELSGADTQYF.

This clonotype was observed a few times. The chain recombines TRBV12-3 or TRBV12-4 with TRBJ1-3; the D is unclear. V lost 7 bases to trimming and J lost 3 bases, with 10 bases between them. This CDR3 spans 13 amino acids. CDR3 residues: CASIEGFGNTIYF. The CDR3 nucleotides read TGTGCCAGCATTGAGGGCTTTGGAAACACCATATATTTT.

This clonotype was recorded many times. The genes are TRBV5-1 and TRBJ2-1, with D possibly being TRBD1 (6 bases). V lost 4 bases and J 4 bases, leaving 12 bases between the germline ends. The CDR3 length is 14 residues. In germline, CDR1 is SGHRS, CDR2 YFSETQ. The CDR3 reads CASSLNQGYNEQFF. Here the CDR3 DNA reads TGCGCCAGCAGCCTTAACCAGGGGTACAATGAGCAGTTCTTC.

The chain has TRBV18 and TRBJ1-5; TRBD1 matches at 7 bases. Germline V CDR1 and CDR2: KGHSH, LQKENI. CDR3 length: 14 residues. Trimming at V came to 8 bases and at J to 4 bases, leaving 8 bases not matched to a gene. The CDR3 DNA follows: TGTGCCAGCCGGACAGGTCCCGGGAATCAGCCCCAGCATTTT. Amino acid sequence: CASRTGPGNQPQHF.

The chain links TRBV7-2 to TRBJ2-1, with 11 bases lining up with TRBD2. J was trimmed by 3 bases and V by 3 bases; bases with no gene match: 1. The CDR3 runs 15 residues. Germline CDR1 reads SGHTA; CDR2 reads FQGNSA. In DNA, the CDR3 is TGTGCCAGCAGCTTGACTAGCGGGAACTACAATGAGCAGTTCTTC. Its translation: CASSLTSGNYNEQFF.

This chain joins TRBV6-2 or TRBV6-3 and TRBJ2-2, with D uncertain. The CDR3 is made up of 16 amino acids. Germline lookup yields CDR1 MNHEY and CDR2 SVGEGT. Trimming removed 6 bases from V and 0 bases from J, with 14 bases in between. The CDR3 region is CASRPRRLANTGELFF. DNA for the CDR3: TGTGCCAGCAGACCCCGGCGTCTGGCGAACACCGGGGAGCTGTTTTTT.

This chain uses TRBV7-9 with TRBJ1-1; 7 positions match TRBD1. The germline V gene encodes CDR1 SEHNR and CDR2 FQNEAQ (reference sequence). CDR3 length equals 15 residues. V was pared by 5 bases and J by 7 bases, with 13 bases of the junction left unmatched. CDR3 in amino acids: CASSPTTGRGGEAFF. Here the CDR3 DNA reads TGTGCCAGCAGCCCCACGACAGGGCGGGGTGGTGAAGCTTTCTTT. The full variable domain, its missing parts supplied by reference TRBV7-9 and TRBJ1-1, is DTGVSQNPRHKITKRGQNVTFRCDPISEHNRLYWYRQTLGQGPEFLTYFQNEAQLEKSRLLSDRFSAERPKGSFSTLEIQRTEQGDSAMYLCASSPTTGRGGEAFFGQGTRLTVV.

J is TRBJ2-3 and V is TRBV28; TRBD2 agrees at 11 bases. The V gene's germline CDR1 is MDHEN and CDR2 SYDVKM. J lost 6 bases, V lost 2 bases, and 10 bases had no gene match. The CDR3 has 17 residues. In DNA, the CDR3 is TGTGCCAGCAGTTTAGGGGGACTAGCGGACGTTCGTGATACGCAGTATTTT. Translation: CASSLGGLADVRDTQYF.

This clonotype showed up many times. The V and J genes are TRBV29-1 and TRBJ2-5, with TRBD1 identical over 10 bases. Per germline, CDR1 SQVTM and CDR2 ANQGSEA. Germline trimming cut 4 bases from V and 5 bases from J; bases unmatched to any gene: 7. The CDR3 sequence is 14 residues long. The CDR3 region has the DNA TGCAGCGTTGGTGACAGGGGGCGAGGGGAGACCCAGTACTTC. This sequence encodes CSVGDRGRGETQYF. Full variable domain (rest looked up from reference TRBV29-1 and TRBJ2-5): SAVISQKPSRDICQRGTSLTIQCQVDSQVTMMFWYRQQPGQSLTLIATANQGSEATYESGFVIDKFPISRPNLTFSTLTVSNMSPEDSSIYLCSVGDRGRGETQYFGPGTRLLVL.

The chain links TRBV7-9 to TRBJ2-5; 11 bases agree with TRBD2. The CDR3 is 18 residues long. Germline CDR1 and CDR2: SEHNR and FQNEAQ (reference sequence). V was pared by 8 bases and J by 5 bases, with 19 bases of the junction left unmatched. CDR3 residues: CASDISGGAGVSEETQYF. The DNA of the CDR3 is TGTGCCAGCGACATTAGCGGGGGGGCCGGTGTTTCAGAGGAGACCCAGTACTTC.

The gene calls are TRBV6-5 and TRBJ1-1; tentatively, D is TRBD1 (5 bases). This CDR3 contains 13 residues. V shed 0 bases and J shed 8 bases, with 10 bases lying between them. Germline values: CDR1 MNHEY, CDR2 SVGAGI. The CDR3: CASSYSQGVEAFF. The CDR3 bases are TGTGCCAGCAGTTACTCGCAGGGTGTGGAAGCTTTCTTT.

The J gene is TRBJ2-7, the V gene TRBV2; tentatively, D is TRBD1 or TRBD2 (5 bases each). Deletions cut 7 bases from V and 5 bases from J, with 18 bases between. Germline V CDR1 and CDR2: SNHLY, FYNNEI. CDR3 length equals 14 residues. The CDR3 DNA sequence: TGTGCCAGCATCGGAGTCACGGGGACCCACGAGCAGTACTTC. It yields the protein CASIGVTGTHEQYF.

This clonotype was found a few times. This sequence joins TRBV6-6 and TRBJ1-2; 8 bases map to TRBD1. Germline V gives CDR1 MNHNY, CDR2 SVGAGI (reference sequence). The J segment lost 8 bases and the V segment lost 4 bases, leaving 6 bases of the junction unmatched. The CDR3 has 13 amino acids. CDR3 sequence reads: CASSFGQGGGYTF. CDR3 DNA: TGTGCCAGCAGTTTCGGACAGGGTGGGGGCTACACCTTC.

The chain recombines TRBV12-3 or TRBV12-4 with TRBJ2-7; TRBD2 aligns across 12 bases. J gave up 6 bases and V 6 bases, and 12 bases lay outside the gene matches. The CDR3 totals 16 residues. CDR3 amino acids: CASSPSLRTSGAEQYF. CDR3 bases: TGTGCCAGCAGCCCTTCCCTCCGGACTAGCGGGGCCGAGCAGTACTTC.

The chain joins TRBV11-2 to TRBJ2-3, with 9 bases matching TRBD2. This CDR3 has 20 residues. V lost 5 bases and J lost 6; bases outside the gene matches: 24. CDR1 SGHAT and CDR2 FQNNGV come from the germline V gene. CDR3 residues: CASSRRSGSPINSPQDTQYF. CDR3 DNA sequence: TGTGCCAGCAGCCGGCGTAGCGGGAGCCCCATCAATTCACCACAGGATACGCAGTATTTT.

The CDR3 is CASSPRTGVSYEQYF. In nucleotides, the CDR3 is TGTGCCAGCAGCCCCCGTACAGGGGTATCCTACGAGCAGTACTTC. The chain joins TRBV7-9 to TRBJ2-7; 7 bases match TRBD1. Germline CDR1 and CDR2: SEHNR and FQNEAQ (reference sequence). CDR3 length equals 15 residues. The J segment lost 1 base and the V segment lost 5 bases, leaving 8 bases of the junction unmatched. Filled out from reference TRBV7-9 and TRBJ2-7, the complete variable domain reads DTGVSQNPRHKITKRGQNVTFRCDPISEHNRLYWYRQTLGQGPEFLTYFQNEAQLEKSRLLSDRFSAERPKGSFSTLEIQRTEQGDSAMYLCASSPRTGVSYEQYFGPGTRLTVT.

This chain links TRBV20-1 with TRBJ2-3; D possibly corresponds to TRBD2 (5 bases). This CDR3 has 14 residues. Trimming cost V 6 bases and J 1 base, with 14 bases left between them. Germline V gene data show CDR1 as DFQATT and CDR2 as SNEGSKA (reference sequence). This CDR3 is CSANLGLRTDTQYF. For the CDR3, the DNA is TGCAGTGCCAACCTCGGACTTCGCACAGATACGCAGTATTTT.

This clonotype was observed a few times. The chain employs TRBV7-9 and TRBJ2-3, with 10 bases aligning to TRBD1. This CDR3 is built from 17 residues. Germline-derived CDR1 and CDR2 are SEHNR and FQNEAQ (reference sequence). Trimming at V came to 5 bases and at J to 1 base, leaving 9 bases not matched to a gene. The CDR3 DNA reads as TGTGCCAGCAGCCCCACGGCCGGGACAGGGGGCACAGATACGCAGTATTTT. Translating gives CASSPTAGTGGTDTQYF.

The CDR3 spells CSARVGTSDHNEQFF. In DNA, the CDR3 is TGCAGTGCTAGAGTCGGGACTAGCGACCACAATGAGCAGTTCTTC. J is TRBJ2-1 and V is TRBV20-1; TRBD2 matches at 10 bases. Germline V gene data show CDR1 as DFQATT and CDR2 as SNEGSKA (reference sequence). V trimming: 1 base; J trimming: 5 bases; junction bases outside the gene matches: 5. The CDR3 runs to 15 residues.

The chain is built from TRBV29-1 and TRBJ1-1; the D gene is possibly TRBD1 (5 bases). The V gene lost 0 bases and the J gene lost 4 bases, with 15 bases spanning the gap. This CDR3 is built from 15 residues. The germline V gene encodes CDR1 SQVTM and CDR2 ANQGSEA. The CDR3: CSVEDLRQGATEAFF. The CDR3 DNA reads TGCAGCGTTGAAGATCTCCGGCAGGGAGCCACTGAAGCTTTCTTT.

In this sample, this clonotype turned up many times. This sequence joins TRBV7-2 and TRBJ2-5; D is tentatively TRBD1 or TRBD2 (5 bases each). The CDR3 is 13 amino acids. Germline assignment: CDR1 SGHTA and CDR2 FQGNSA. The V end lost 3 bases, the J end lost 5 bases, and 10 bases lay between the germline ends. The CDR3 sequence is CASSLGESETQYF. The CDR3, as DNA: TGTGCCAGCAGCTTGGGGGAGTCCGAGACCCAGTACTTC.

The genes are TRBV14 and TRBJ2-3; 7 nucleotides align to TRBD1. The junction had 3 bases not matched to a gene; V was cut back by 2 bases and J by 1 base. Germline CDR1 and CDR2: SGHDN and FVKESK. The CDR3 is made up of 15 amino acids. The CDR3 spells CASSQRGRGTDTQYF. The CDR3 DNA follows: TGTGCCAGCAGCCAAAGGGGGCGAGGCACAGATACGCAGTATTTT.

The chain is built from TRBV5-5 and TRBJ1-4, with no clear D. Looked up from germline, CDR1 is SGHKS and CDR2 is YYEKEE (reference sequence). V lost 4 bases and J lost 4, with 8 bases in between. The CDR3 extends over 13 amino acids. CDR3 nucleotides: TGTGCCAGCAGCAACGGTTATAATGAAAAACTGTTTTTT. It yields the protein CASSNGYNEKLFF.

This clonotype was recorded a few times. The chain links TRBV5-4 to TRBJ2-5; the D is unclear. The last part of the DNA fits TRBJ2-7 better; the J call may be wrong. The germline V gene has CDR1 SGHNT and CDR2 YYREEE (reference sequence). The CDR3 extends over 14 amino acids. CDR3 sequence reads: CASSPQEGIYEQYF. The DNA of the CDR3 is TGTGCCAGCAGCCCGCAGGAAGGGATTTACGAGCAGTACTTC.

This clonotype was seen a few times. The genes are TRBV20-1 and TRBJ2-1, with D tentatively TRBD2 (5 bases). V was clipped by 0 bases and J by 4 bases, with 13 bases between them. CDR3 length: 15 amino acids. CDR1 is DFQATT and CDR2 is SNEGSKA in the germline V gene (reference sequence). The CDR3 nucleotides read TGCAGTGCTAGAGATCGGGGAGACCCATACAATGAGCAGTTCTTC. This translates into CSARDRGDPYNEQFF.

The V and J genes are TRBV29-1 and TRBJ2-3, with TRBD2 identical over 11 bases. The CDR3 runs to 14 residues. Germline loops: CDR1 SQVTM, CDR2 ANQGSEA. Trimming removed 3 bases from V and 13 bases from J; junction bases left unmatched: 12. The CDR3 DNA reads TGCAGCGTTGAGGGGATTAGCGGGGGGGCCGACGAGTATTTT. Translated: CSVEGISGGADEYF.

The CDR3: CASSDWDRVVQYF. DNA of the CDR3: TGTGCCAGCAGTGATTGGGACAGGGTCGTTCAGTACTTC. The chain combines TRBV2 with TRBJ2-4; 9 nucleotides line up with TRBD1. Germline CDR1 reads SNHLY; CDR2 reads FYNNEI. Trimming at V came to 3 bases and at J to 11 bases, leaving 5 bases not matched to a gene. The length of the CDR3 is 13 residues.

This clonotype was found a few times. The chain couples TRBV28 to TRBJ2-1; 10 bases are shared with TRBD1. The DNA end is more similar to TRBJ2-5, so the J call may be wrong. This CDR3 contains 14 residues. Germline loops: CDR1 MDHEN, CDR2 SYDVKM. The DNA for the CDR3 is TGTGCCAGCAGTCACAGGACAGGGGGGGAGACCCAGTACTTC. Residues: CASSHRTGGETQYF.

V gene TRBV3-1 combines with J gene TRBJ2-7; D is uncertain. V dropped 2 bases and J dropped 4 bases, with 15 bases sitting between them. Germline CDR1 and CDR2: LGHDT and YNNKEL (reference sequence). CDR3 length: 15 residues. The CDR3 loop reads CASSQMSGVLYEQYF. DNA for the CDR3: TGTGCCAGCAGCCAAATGTCGGGCGTTCTATACGAGCAGTACTTC.